This T cell receptor (beta chain) was identified during a study of OX40 agonist ivuxolimab in advanced cancers. On the study more broadly: Melanoma, hepatocellular carcinoma, head and neck or renal cell cancer occurred in dose-escalation patients.

V lost 7 bases to trimming and J lost 3 bases; unmatched junction nucleotides: 2. The germline V gene has CDR1 SGHRS and CDR2 YFSETQ. The CDR3 has 12 amino acids. Generated by immunoSEQ multiplex PCR, the TCRdb table keeps only in-frame clones and is missing some. The sample lists more than 50,000 clones, around 88% seen once, with under 3% in the top ten. The chain combines TRBV5-1 with TRBJ2-5; 8 bases are shared with TRBD1. The receptor was isolated from an adult with an advanced solid tumor such as melanoma, head and neck, liver or kidney cancer. Sequenced material: CD4+ or CD8+ T cells sorted from blood, taken in a trial of the OX40 agonist ivuxolimab. Written as DNA, the CDR3 is TGCGCCAGCGAGGACAGGGAAGAGACCCAGTACTTC. Its protein product is CASEDREETQYF.